Each of the 8 T cell receptor beta chains below was sequenced from the same sample in a study of cytomegalovirus exposure and HLA in healthy donors. Primers for the PCR totalled 60 Vbeta and 13 Jbeta. Some clones are missing from TCRdb's copy, which holds only in-frame ones; the method was immunoSEQ multiplex PCR. The sample records roughly 160,000 clones, under 85% being singletons. The sample was PBMCs. These receptors were collected from a woman aged 18-29 years in good health and CMV-seropositive.

In DNA, the CDR3 is TGCGCCAGCAGCGTAATCTCCGGCCTGGGATCGGGGAATGAGCAGTTCTTC. It yields the protein CASSVISGLGSGNEQFF. The J gene is TRBJ2-1, the V gene TRBV5-1, with D tentatively TRBD2 (5 bases). The CDR3 extends over 17 amino acids. The germline V gene has CDR1 SGHRS and CDR2 YFSETQ. V was cut by 4 bases and J by 7 bases, with 24 bases left in between. Full variable domain (remainder filled in from reference TRBV5-1 and TRBJ2-1): KAGVTQTPRYLIKTRGQQVTLSCSPISGHRSVSWYQQTPGQGLQFLFEYFSETQRNKGNFPGRFSGRQFSNSRSEMNVSTLELGDSALYLCASSVISGLGSGNEQFFGPGTRLTVL.

This clone has more than one count but fewer than ten. V is TRBV6-1 and J is TRBJ1-2; TRBD1 aligns across 11 bases. Germline loops: CDR1 MNHNS, CDR2 SASEGT. Trimming took 4 bases from V and 8 from J; bases not matched to a gene: 12. The CDR3 loop spans 16 amino acids. This CDR3 is CASSGTGGNPNRGYTF. As DNA, the CDR3 is TGTGCCAGCAGTGGGACAGGGGGCAATCCCAATAGGGGCTACACCTTC.

A few counts support this clone. The chain carries TRBV11-3 and TRBJ2-1; TRBD2 matches at 9 bases. Germline CDR1 SGHNT, CDR2 YENEEA. CDR3 length equals 15 residues. With V trimmed by 5 bases and J by 4 bases, 6 bases remained unmatched. CDR3 nucleotide sequence: TGTGCCAGCAGCGCCGGGACTAGCACTTACAATGAGCAGTTCTTC. Protein: CASSAGTSTYNEQFF.

V is TRBV6-6 and J is TRBJ2-3; 9 nucleotides match TRBD2. Germline trimming cut 4 bases from V and 3 bases from J; bases unmatched to any gene: 5. The germline CDR1 and CDR2 sequences are MNHNY and SVGAGI (reference sequence). The CDR3 totals 15 residues. The CDR3 sequence: CASSSPAGGTDTQYF. The CDR3 DNA reads as TGTGCCAGCAGTTCCCCCGCGGGGGGGACAGATACGCAGTATTTT.

The genes are TRBV7-9 and TRBJ2-7; 15 bases fit TRBD2. The V and J ends lost 1 base and 3 bases, in that order; junction bases with no gene match: 1. The CDR3 sequence is 16 residues long. CDR1 is SEHNR and CDR2 is FQNEAQ in the germline V gene (reference sequence). The CDR3 reads CASSLGTSGGVYEQYF. CDR3 coding DNA: TGTGCCAGCAGCTTAGGGACTAGCGGGGGGGTCTACGAGCAGTACTTC.

This chain links TRBV2 with TRBJ1-2; the match to TRBD1 covers 7 bases. The ends lost 5 bases at V and 4 bases at J; junction bases unmatched: 7. The CDR3 runs to 14 residues. The V gene's germline CDR1 is SNHLY and CDR2 FYNNEI. CDR3 bases: TGTGCCAGCAGTAACCGGGACAGTTCCTATGGCTACACCTTC. Protein sequence: CASSNRDSSYGYTF.

The V gene is TRBV11-2, the J gene TRBJ1-5; D gene unclear. V lost 5 bases to trimming and J lost 0 bases, with 8 bases between them. Germline V gene sequence: CDR1 SGHAT, CDR2 FQNNGV. The CDR3 runs to 14 residues. The CDR3 spells CASSLGSSNQPQHF. The CDR3 bases are TGTGCCAGCAGCCTCGGGTCTAGCAATCAGCCCCAGCATTTT.

The genes are TRBV7-9 and TRBJ2-1; D may be TRBD2 (6 bases). The CDR3 spans 15 residues. Trimming shortened V by 0 bases and J by 5 bases, and 11 bases separated the two germline ends. Germline V gives CDR1 SEHNR, CDR2 FQNEAQ (reference sequence). In DNA, the CDR3 is TGTGCCAGCAGCTTAGCGCCGGGACTCGACAATGAGCAGTTCTTC. Its protein product is CASSLAPGLDNEQFF.